This T cell receptor (beta chain) came from a study of blood T cell repertoires in COVID-19. Looked up from germline, CDR1 is SGHTA and CDR2 is FQGNSA. CDR3 length: 16 amino acids. Deletions cut 0 bases from V and 5 bases from J, with 16 bases between. The method was immunoSEQ multiplex PCR; TCRdb's version includes in-frame clones alone and lacks a portion of them. The sample gives some 380,000 clones, around 91% of which show up once; around 6.3% is in the top ten. The chain carries TRBV7-2 and TRBJ1-2; TRBD1 might be the D (5 bases). The TCR originated in a young man with active or convalescent COVID-19. Sequencing was carried out using peripheral blood. The CDR3 nucleotides read TGTGCCAGCAGCTTAGCCGGCACTCCCAGGGCTTATGGCTACACCTTC. Protein sequence: CASSLAGTPRAYGYTF.